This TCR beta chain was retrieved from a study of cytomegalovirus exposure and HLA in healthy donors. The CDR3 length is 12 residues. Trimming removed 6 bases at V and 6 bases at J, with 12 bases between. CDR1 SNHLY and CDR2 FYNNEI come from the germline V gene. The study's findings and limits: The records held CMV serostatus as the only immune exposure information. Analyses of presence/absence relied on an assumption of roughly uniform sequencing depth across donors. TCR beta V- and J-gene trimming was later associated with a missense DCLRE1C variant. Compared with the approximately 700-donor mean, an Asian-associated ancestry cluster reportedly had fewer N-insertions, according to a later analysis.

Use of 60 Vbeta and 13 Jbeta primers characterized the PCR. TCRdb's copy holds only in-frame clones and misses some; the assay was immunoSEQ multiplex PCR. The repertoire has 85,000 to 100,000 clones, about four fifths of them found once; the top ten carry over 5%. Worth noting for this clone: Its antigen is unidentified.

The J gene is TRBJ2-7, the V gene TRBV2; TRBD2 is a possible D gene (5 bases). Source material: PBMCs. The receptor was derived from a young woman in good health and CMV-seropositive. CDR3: CASSAGNLEQYF. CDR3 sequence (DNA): TGTGCCAGCAGCGCCGGGAACCTCGAGCAGTACTTC.